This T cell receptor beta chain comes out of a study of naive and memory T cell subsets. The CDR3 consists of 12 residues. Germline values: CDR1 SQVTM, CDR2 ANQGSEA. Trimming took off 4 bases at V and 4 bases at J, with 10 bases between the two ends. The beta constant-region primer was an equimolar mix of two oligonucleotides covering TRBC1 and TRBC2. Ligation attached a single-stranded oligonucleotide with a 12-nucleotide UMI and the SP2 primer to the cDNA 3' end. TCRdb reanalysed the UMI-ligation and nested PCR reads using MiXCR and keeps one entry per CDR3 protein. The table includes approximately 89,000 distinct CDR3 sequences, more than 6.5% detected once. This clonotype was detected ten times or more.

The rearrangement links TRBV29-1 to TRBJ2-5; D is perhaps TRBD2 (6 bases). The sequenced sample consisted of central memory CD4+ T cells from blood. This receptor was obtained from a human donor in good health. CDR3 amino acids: CSVVGGAETQYF. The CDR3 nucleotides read TGCAGCGTTGTGGGGGGAGCAGAGACCCAGTACTTC.